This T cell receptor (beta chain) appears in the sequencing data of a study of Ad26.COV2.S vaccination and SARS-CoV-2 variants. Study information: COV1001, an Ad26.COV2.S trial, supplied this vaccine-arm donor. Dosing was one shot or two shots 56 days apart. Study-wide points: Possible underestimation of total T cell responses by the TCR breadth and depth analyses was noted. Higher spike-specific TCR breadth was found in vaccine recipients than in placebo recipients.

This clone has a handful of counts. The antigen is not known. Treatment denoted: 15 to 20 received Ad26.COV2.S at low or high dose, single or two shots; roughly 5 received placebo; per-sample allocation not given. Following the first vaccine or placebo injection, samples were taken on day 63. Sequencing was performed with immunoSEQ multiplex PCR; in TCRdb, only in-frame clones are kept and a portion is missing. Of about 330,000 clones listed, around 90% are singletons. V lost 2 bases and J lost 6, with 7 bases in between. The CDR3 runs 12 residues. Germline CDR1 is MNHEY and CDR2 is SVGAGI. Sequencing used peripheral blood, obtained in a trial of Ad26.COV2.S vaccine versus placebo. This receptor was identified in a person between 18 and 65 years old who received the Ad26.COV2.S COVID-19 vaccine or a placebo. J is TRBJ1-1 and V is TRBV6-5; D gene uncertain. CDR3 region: CASSYRGSEAFF. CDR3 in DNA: TGTGCCAGCAGTTACCGAGGCTCTGAAGCTTTCTTT.